What follows are 28 T cell receptor beta chains derived from one specimen sequenced in a study of radiation and T cells in renal cell carcinoma. As to time point: blood 2 weeks post-SBRT. Specified treatment: 15 Gy SBRT to primary tumor, nephrectomy 4 weeks later. Profiling relied on immunoSEQ multiplex PCR, and the TCRdb table lists in-frame clones only, not all of them. The data show more than 150,000 clones, with about 87% seen just once and 13% held by the top ten. The sequencing used blood, collected from a patient whose treatment included radiotherapy and nephrectomy. These receptor sequences come from a woman in her fifties or sixties with renal cell carcinoma.

The chain links TRBV29-1 to TRBJ2-5, with 7 nucleotides matching TRBD2. The germline CDR1 and CDR2 sequences are SQVTM and ANQGSEA. This CDR3 region has 13 residues. With V trimmed by 4 bases and J by 3 bases, 5 bases remained unmatched. CDR3 loop: CSVGWGGEETQYF. In DNA, the CDR3 is TGCAGCGTTGGTTGGGGGGGTGAAGAGACCCAGTACTTC.

The CDR3 nucleotides read TGTGCTAGTGGTTTGGTATGGGGGGGGAACACTGAAGCTTTCTTT. This translates into CASGLVWGGNTEAFF. J is TRBJ1-1 and V is TRBV12-5, with a tentative D call TRBD1 (5 bases). Trimming left V 0 bases short and J 1 base short, with 9 bases between. Per the germline V gene, CDR1 is LGHNT and CDR2 is FRNRAP. The length of the CDR3 is 15 residues.

This clone was seen a single time. The chain is built from TRBV5-1 and TRBJ2-3; 9 nucleotides line up with TRBD1. The V segment lost 3 bases and the J segment 0 bases; nucleotides outside the gene matches: 5. This CDR3 spans 16 amino acids. Per germline, CDR1 SGHRS and CDR2 YFSETQ. CDR3 protein: CASSSGQGFSTDTQYF. CDR3 sequence (DNA): TGCGCCAGCAGCTCCGGACAGGGGTTTAGCACAGATACGCAGTATTTT.

This clone showed up just a few times. The rearrangement uses TRBV6-5 and TRBJ1-1, with D unresolved. CDR1 and CDR2 (germline): MNHEY, SVGAGI. The CDR3 is made up of 13 amino acids. V was clipped by 5 bases and J by 0 bases, with 7 bases between them. Here the CDR3 DNA reads TGTGCCAGCAGTAGGATGATGAACACTGAAGCTTTCTTT. Encoded protein: CASSRMMNTEAFF.

This sequence joins TRBV19 and TRBJ2-3; D remains unclear. The CDR3 runs to 17 residues. The ends were cut back, 5 bases at V and 0 bases at J, with 18 bases in the middle. Germline-derived CDR1 and CDR2 are LNHDA and SQIVND (reference sequence). As DNA, the CDR3 is TGTGCCAGTAGTCCCCAAAGGGCTCTCGGGAGCACAGATACGCAGTATTTT. Amino acid sequence: CASSPQRALGSTDTQYF. The full variable domain, its missing parts supplied by reference TRBV19 and TRBJ2-3, is DGGITQSPKYLFRKEGQNVTLSCEQNLNHDAMYWYRQDPGQGLRLIYYSQIVNDFQKGDIAEGYSVSREKKESFPLTVTSAQKNPTAFYLCASSPQRALGSTDTQYFGPGTRLTVL.

This rearrangement joins TRBV7-2 to TRBJ1-1, with TRBD1 as a possible D gene (5 bases). From germline, CDR1 is SGHTA and CDR2 FQGNSA. V was shortened by 1 base and J by 1 base, with 7 bases between the two germline ends. The CDR3 extends over 14 amino acids. The CDR3, as DNA: TGTGCCAGCAGCTTAGTGGACAAGAACACTGAAGCTTTCTTT. This codes for CASSLVDKNTEAFF.

The gene calls are TRBV7-8 and TRBJ2-7; TRBD1 might be the D (6 bases). This CDR3 spans 15 amino acids. V lost 2 bases and J 7 bases, leaving 18 bases between the germline ends. CDR1 and CDR2 (germline): SGHVS, FQNEAQ. CDR3 in DNA: TGTGCCAGCAGCTTACGCAGGGGCCGCACGGGGGAGCAGTACTTC. It encodes CASSLRRGRTGEQYF.

With regard to this clone: Other DNA variants within this sample encode the same CDR3. This chain connects TRBV29-1 to TRBJ2-3; D ambiguous. This CDR3 has 11 amino acids. Germline-derived CDR1 and CDR2 are SQVTM and ANQGSEA. V was shortened by 6 bases and J by 0 bases, with 4 bases between the two germline ends. DNA for the CDR3: TGCAGCGTCAGGAGCACAGATACGCAGTATTTT. Amino acids: CSVRSTDTQYF.

The chain has TRBV7-9 and TRBJ1-6; 10 nucleotides line up with TRBD1. Per germline, CDR1 SEHNR and CDR2 FQNEAQ (reference sequence). The CDR3 totals 15 residues. The V gene end was trimmed by 5 bases and the J gene end by 7 bases; junction bases not matched to a gene: 5. The CDR3 loop reads CASSPQGQGNSPLHF. In DNA, the CDR3 is TGTGCCAGCAGCCCCCAGGGACAGGGGAATTCACCCCTCCACTTT.

The chain joins TRBV19 to TRBJ1-2, with D perhaps TRBD1 (5 bases). The CDR3 loop spans 15 amino acids. From germline, CDR1 is LNHDA and CDR2 SQIVND (reference sequence). Trimming shortened V by 4 bases and J by 0 bases, and 12 bases separated the two germline ends. The DNA of the CDR3 is TGTGCCAGTAGTAGGACAAATCCATCTAACTATGGCTACACCTTC. It yields the protein CASSRTNPSNYGYTF.

A few counts support this clone. This rearrangement joins TRBV28 to TRBJ1-1; the D gene is possibly TRBD1 (5 bases). The CDR3 is made up of 17 amino acids. The germline V and J ends were trimmed by 2 bases and 2 bases, with 18 bases remaining between them. Looked up from germline, CDR1 is MDHEN and CDR2 is SYDVKM. The chain's CDR3 is CASSLTRGLRTNTEAFF. CDR3 nucleotides: TGTGCCAGCAGTTTAACGCGGGGGTTGCGGACTAACACTGAAGCTTTCTTT.

V and J are TRBV5-3 and TRBJ1-5, with D uncertain. TRBV5-3 is classed as an ORF, of uncertain function. This CDR3 has 14 residues. The V end lost 10 bases, the J end lost 7 bases, and 21 bases lay between the germline ends. CDR3 DNA: TGTGCCCCCCGGAGGAGGATTAGCGACCAGCCCCAGCATTTT. It specifies CAPRRRISDQPQHF.

The chain joins TRBV19 to TRBJ2-1; D might be TRBD1 (5 bases). The V gene's germline CDR1 is LNHDA and CDR2 SQIVND (reference sequence). Trimming took off 5 bases at V and 5 bases at J, with 10 bases between the two ends. The CDR3 sequence is 13 residues long. CDR3 coding DNA: TGTGCCAGTAGTCCCAGGGTAAACAATGAGCAGTTCTTC. It encodes CASSPRVNNEQFF.

This clone was detected only once. This chain connects TRBV5-1 to TRBJ2-7; tentative D call: TRBD1 (6 bases). The CDR3 has 16 amino acids. CDR1 is SGHRS and CDR2 is YFSETQ in the germline V gene. The V end was cut by 4 bases, the J end by 4 bases, with 21 bases between. CDR3 sequence (DNA): TGCGCCAGCAGCATGGGACCTAGGGGGAATCAGTACGAGCAGTACTTC. Its translation is CASSMGPRGNQYEQYF.

The chain links TRBV11-3 to TRBJ2-2; 11 nucleotides align to TRBD1. Germline-derived CDR1 and CDR2 are SGHNT and YENEEA. V shed 4 bases, J shed 4 bases, and the junction held 2 bases outside the gene matches. CDR3 length equals 15 residues. The DNA of the CDR3 is TGTGCCAGCAGCTCGGGACAGGGGGTCACCGGGGAGCTGTTTTTT. This sequence encodes CASSSGQGVTGELFF. Based on the CDR3 plus reference TRBV11-3 and TRBJ2-2, the full variable domain is EAGVVQSPRYKIIEKKQPVAFWCNPISGHNTLYWYLQNLGQGPELLIRYENEEAVDDSQLPKDRFSAERLKGVDSTLKIQPAELGDSAVYLCASSSGQGVTGELFFGEGSRLTVL.

The chain recombines TRBV27 with TRBJ1-1, with TRBD1 as a possible D gene (6 bases). Trimming removed 4 bases at V and 3 bases at J, with 15 bases between. CDR3 size: 15 residues. The germline V gene has CDR1 MNHEY and CDR2 SMNVEV (reference sequence). Here the CDR3 DNA reads TGTGCCAGCAGTTCAACAGGGAGGGCAGACACTGAAGCTTTCTTT. This gives the protein CASSSTGRADTEAFF.

The V gene is TRBV7-9, the J gene TRBJ2-7; D is unresolved. CDR1 and CDR2 (germline): SEHNR, FQNEAQ (reference sequence). Trimming removed 4 bases at V and 3 bases at J, with 13 bases between. This CDR3 contains 14 residues. The CDR3 coding sequence is TGTGCCAGCAGCTCCGAAGGGTCCCGCTACGAGCAGTACTTC. This gives the protein CASSSEGSRYEQYF.

This clone appeared once. The chain is built from TRBV7-9 and TRBJ1-1; no clear D gene. Between the trimmed V and J ends, which lost 7 bases and 5 bases, there was a span of 26 bases. Germline-derived CDR1 and CDR2 are SEHNR and FQNEAQ (reference sequence). This CDR3 spans 17 amino acids. The CDR3 sequence is CASTTVLASDLWTEAFF. The DNA for the CDR3 is TGTGCCAGCACCACCGTCCTGGCCTCCGATTTGTGGACTGAAGCTTTCTTT.

The rearrangement links TRBV2 to TRBJ1-2; no definite D call. V was shortened by 1 base and J by 0 bases, with 6 bases between the two germline ends. Germline CDR1 is SNHLY and CDR2 is FYNNEI. There are 14 residues in the CDR3. Written as DNA, the CDR3 is TGTGCCAGCAGTGAAGAGGCACCTAACTATGGCTACACCTTC. This translates into CASSEEAPNYGYTF.

Remarks on this clone: The same CDR3 also results from other DNA sequences found in this sample. The J gene is TRBJ2-3, the V gene TRBV5-4; weak D call: TRBD2 (7 bases). The germline V gene encodes CDR1 SGHNT and CDR2 YYREEE (reference sequence). V lost 2 bases, J lost 0 bases, and 10 bases lay in between. This CDR3 is 15 amino acids long. The CDR3, as DNA: TGTGCCAGCAGCTTAGGGGGGGGGAGCACAGATACGCAGTATTTT. It codes for CASSLGGGSTDTQYF.

The chain employs TRBV19 and TRBJ1-1, with 10 nucleotides matching TRBD1. This CDR3 spans 16 amino acids. With 2 bases clipped from V and 4 bases from J, the junction kept 7 bases outside the gene matches. CDR1 is LNHDA, CDR2 SQIVND, per germline (reference sequence). DNA for the CDR3: TGTGCCAGTAGTATACTACCGGGACAGGGGATCACTGAAGCTTTCTTT. Its protein product is CASSILPGQGITEAFF.

This clone has just one count. CDR3 DNA: TGTGCCAGTAGTCCCCGGGAGGGCGGGGAAAAACTGTTTTTT. It translates to CASSPREGGEKLFF. This chain joins TRBV19 and TRBJ1-4; D is ambiguous. CDR1 is LNHDA and CDR2 is SQIVND in the germline V gene (reference sequence). V was cut by 5 bases and J by 8 bases, with 15 bases left in between. This CDR3 comprises 14 residues.

The chain links TRBV10-2 to TRBJ1-5; no clear D gene. The CDR3 contains 14 residues. The V end lost 2 bases, the J end lost 5 bases, and 10 bases lay between the germline ends. CDR1 is WSHSY and CDR2 is SAAADI in the germline V gene. The CDR3 sequence is CASSENGRDQPQHF. For the CDR3, the DNA is TGCGCCAGCAGTGAGAATGGGCGGGATCAGCCCCAGCATTTT.

The CDR3 protein is CAISEIPYEQYF. CDR3 nucleotides: TGTGCCATCAGTGAGATACCCTACGAGCAGTACTTC. The chain has TRBV10-3 and TRBJ2-7, with D unresolved. Germline CDR1 ENHRY, CDR2 SYGVKD. The V gene lost 2 bases and the J gene lost 2 bases, with 4 bases spanning the gap. The CDR3 sequence is 12 residues long.

The chain is built from TRBV7-9 and TRBJ2-3; no firm D call. V was shortened by 5 bases and J by 6 bases, with 18 bases between the two germline ends. Germline CDR1 SEHNR, CDR2 FQNEAQ (reference sequence). The CDR3 has 15 residues. DNA for the CDR3: TGTGCCAGCAGCCCGCGAACAACTGGGATGGATACGCAGTATTTT. It translates to CASSPRTTGMDTQYF.

As concerns this clone: One end of the junction fails to match germline, which may point to a read error. The V gene is TRBV6-1, the J gene TRBJ2-7; D may be TRBD1 or TRBD2 (5 bases each). The CDR3 is 17 amino acids. CDR1 MNHNS and CDR2 SASEGT come from the germline V gene. CDR3 residues: CASSEAFYGGIRPAKDF. The CDR3 DNA sequence: TGTGCCAGCAGTGAAGCGTTCTATGGGGGAATACGCCCGGCTAAGGACTTC.

This rearrangement joins TRBV6-5 to TRBJ1-1; 11 positions agree with TRBD1. With V trimmed by 6 bases and J by 1 base, 4 bases remained unmatched. The CDR3 is made up of 15 amino acids. The germline V gene has CDR1 MNHEY and CDR2 SVGAGI. The CDR3 region has the DNA TGTGCCAGCAGGGGGACAGGGGGAAGGAACACTGAAGCTTTCTTT. Its protein is CASRGTGGRNTEAFF.

The chain employs TRBV5-1 and TRBJ2-2; weak D call: TRBD1 (5 bases). Trimming stripped 0 bases from V and 7 bases from J, with 16 bases between. Germline CDR1 reads SGHRS; CDR2 reads YFSETQ. CDR3 length: 16 residues. The CDR3 region is CASSLGLRTSGGELFF. As DNA, the CDR3 is TGCGCCAGCAGCTTGGGTTTGCGGACATCTGGCGGGGAGCTGTTTTTT.